Here is one TCR beta chain with its context. The sample originates from a study of blood T cell repertoires in COVID-19. For the study at large: PBMCs, B-cell-depleted T cells, or T cells were the source of the cDNA or gDNA that made up the material.

In the original workflow: The assay estimated nucleated cells by amplifying reference gene primers. Clones were read by immunoSEQ multiplex PCR, and TCRdb kept only the in-frame ones, dropping some. V, J and clone size were drawn from that table, and D and trimming were deduced from the DNA. This sample yields about 50,000 clones, of which about four fifths are seen a single time; less than 7% belongs to the top ten. This TCR was recovered from a woman of 80 years or more with acute or convalescent COVID-19. The sequenced sample consisted of peripheral blood.

CDR3 nucleotides: TGTGCCAGCAGAGGAACAGGGGATGAAAAACTGTTTTTT. It is translated as CASRGTGDEKLFF. The chain recombines TRBV12-3 or TRBV12-4 with TRBJ1-4; TRBD1 matches 7 bases. Trimming at V came to 6 bases and at J to 6 bases, leaving 4 bases not matched to a gene. This CDR3 contains 13 residues.